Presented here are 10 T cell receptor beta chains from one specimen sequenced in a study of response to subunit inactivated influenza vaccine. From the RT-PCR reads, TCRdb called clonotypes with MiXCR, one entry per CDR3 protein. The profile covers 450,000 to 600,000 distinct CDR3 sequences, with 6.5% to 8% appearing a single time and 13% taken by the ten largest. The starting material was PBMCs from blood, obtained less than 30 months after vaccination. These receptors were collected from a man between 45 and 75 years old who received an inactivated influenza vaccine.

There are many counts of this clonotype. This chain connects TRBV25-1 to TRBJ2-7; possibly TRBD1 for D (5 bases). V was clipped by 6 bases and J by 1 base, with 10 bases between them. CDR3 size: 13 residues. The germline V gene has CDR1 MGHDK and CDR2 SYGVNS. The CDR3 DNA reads TGTGCCAGCAGACCGTCAGGGTCCTACGAGCAGTACTTC. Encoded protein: CASRPSGSYEQYF.

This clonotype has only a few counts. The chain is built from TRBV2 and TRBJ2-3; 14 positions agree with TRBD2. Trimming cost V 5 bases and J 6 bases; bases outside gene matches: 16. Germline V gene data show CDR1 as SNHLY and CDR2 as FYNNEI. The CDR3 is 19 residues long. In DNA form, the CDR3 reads TGTGCCAGCAGTAAAGGGACTAGCGGGAGTTGGAGGAGGCCGGATACGCAGTATTTT. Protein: CASSKGTSGSWRRPDTQYF.

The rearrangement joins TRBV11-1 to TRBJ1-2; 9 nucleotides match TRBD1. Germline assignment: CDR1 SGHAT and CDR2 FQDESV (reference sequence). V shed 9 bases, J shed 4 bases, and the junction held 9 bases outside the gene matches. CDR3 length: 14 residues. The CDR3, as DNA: TGTGCCAGTTGGGGACAGGGTGAGGGCTATGGCTACACCTTC. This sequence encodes CASWGQGEGYGYTF.

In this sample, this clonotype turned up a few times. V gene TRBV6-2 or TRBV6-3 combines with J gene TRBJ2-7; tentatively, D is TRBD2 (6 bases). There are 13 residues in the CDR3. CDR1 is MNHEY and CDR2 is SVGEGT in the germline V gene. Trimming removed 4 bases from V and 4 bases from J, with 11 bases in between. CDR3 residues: CASSWAGLYEQYF. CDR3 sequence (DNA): TGTGCCAGCAGTTGGGCGGGGTTATACGAGCAGTACTTC.

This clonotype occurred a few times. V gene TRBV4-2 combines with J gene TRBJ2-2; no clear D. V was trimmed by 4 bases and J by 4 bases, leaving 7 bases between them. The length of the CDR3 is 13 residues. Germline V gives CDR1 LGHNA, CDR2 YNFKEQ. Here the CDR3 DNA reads TGTGCCAGCAGCCCGGAAACCACCGGGGAGCTGTTTTTT. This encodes CASSPETTGELFF.

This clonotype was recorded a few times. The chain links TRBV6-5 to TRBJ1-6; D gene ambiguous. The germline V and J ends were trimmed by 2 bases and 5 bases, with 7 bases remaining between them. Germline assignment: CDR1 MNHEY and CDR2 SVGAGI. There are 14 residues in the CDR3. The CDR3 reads CASSYLADNSPLHF. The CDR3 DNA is TGTGCCAGCAGTTACCTGGCAGATAATTCACCCCTCCACTTT.

The CDR3 reads CASSLDRQFYEQYF. In DNA, the CDR3 is TGTGCCAGCAGCTTGGACCGGCAGTTCTACGAGCAGTACTTC. The chain employs TRBV5-5 and TRBJ2-7; D call uncertain. V was shortened by 0 bases and J by 3 bases, with 10 bases between the two germline ends. This CDR3 contains 14 residues. Germline V gene data show CDR1 as SGHKS and CDR2 as YYEKEE (reference sequence).

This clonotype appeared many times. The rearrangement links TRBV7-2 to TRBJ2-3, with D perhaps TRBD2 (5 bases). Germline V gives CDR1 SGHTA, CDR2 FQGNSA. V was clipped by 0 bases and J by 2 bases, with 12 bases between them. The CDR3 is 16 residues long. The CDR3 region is CASSLAGAGFTDTQYF. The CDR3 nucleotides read TGTGCCAGCAGCTTAGCTGGTGCGGGTTTCACAGATACGCAGTATTTT.

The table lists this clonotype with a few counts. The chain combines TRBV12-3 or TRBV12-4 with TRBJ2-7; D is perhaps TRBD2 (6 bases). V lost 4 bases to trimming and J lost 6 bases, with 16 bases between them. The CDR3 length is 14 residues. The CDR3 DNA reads TGTGCCAGCAGTTCAGTCGGGGGTCGGGGCGAGCAGTACTTC. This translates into CASSSVGGRGEQYF.

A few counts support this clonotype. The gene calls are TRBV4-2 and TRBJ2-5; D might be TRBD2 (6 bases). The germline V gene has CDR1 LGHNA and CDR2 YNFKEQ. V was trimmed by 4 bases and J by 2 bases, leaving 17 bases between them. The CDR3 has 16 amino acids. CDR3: CASSLGLAGPQETQYF. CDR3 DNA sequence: TGTGCCAGCAGCCTGGGGCTCGCGGGACCGCAAGAGACCCAGTACTTC.